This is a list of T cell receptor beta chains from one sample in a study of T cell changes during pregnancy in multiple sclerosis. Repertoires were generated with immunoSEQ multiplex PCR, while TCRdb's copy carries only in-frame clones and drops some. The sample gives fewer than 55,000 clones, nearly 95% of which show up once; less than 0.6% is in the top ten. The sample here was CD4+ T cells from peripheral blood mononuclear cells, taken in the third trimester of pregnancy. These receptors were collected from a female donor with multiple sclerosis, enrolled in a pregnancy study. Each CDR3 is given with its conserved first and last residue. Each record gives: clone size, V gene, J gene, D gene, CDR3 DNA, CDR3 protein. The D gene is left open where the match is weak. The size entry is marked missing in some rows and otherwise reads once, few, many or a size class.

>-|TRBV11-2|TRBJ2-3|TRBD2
TGTGCCAGCAGCCGTAGCGGGGGCACAGATACGCAGTATTTT
CASSRSGGTDTQYF
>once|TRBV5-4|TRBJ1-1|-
TGTGCCAGCACCTCGAACACTGAAGCTTTCTTT
CASTSNTEAFF
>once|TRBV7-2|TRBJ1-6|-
TGTGCCAGCAGCTTTAGAAAAGGTTTAGCGAATAATTCACCCCTCCACTTT
CASSFRKGLANNSPLHF
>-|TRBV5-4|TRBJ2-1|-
TGTGCCAGCAGCTTGACAGCGGCCTACAATGAGCAGTTCTTC
CASSLTAAYNEQFF
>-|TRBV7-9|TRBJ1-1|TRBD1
TGTGCCAGCAGCTTAGTTTTAGGGGACAGGGGAGGAAACACTGAAGCTTTCTTT
CASSLVLGDRGGNTEAFF
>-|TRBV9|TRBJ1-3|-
TGTGCCAGCAGGGACAGCGGAAACACCATATATTTT
CASRDSGNTIYF
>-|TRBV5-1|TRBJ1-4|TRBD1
TGCGCCAGCAGCAATGACAGGGGGGATGAAAAACTGTTTTTT
CASSNDRGDEKLFF
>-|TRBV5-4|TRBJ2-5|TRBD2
TGTGCCACCAATTTTCTAGCGGGGGGGGAGACCCAGTACTTC
CATNFLAGGETQYF
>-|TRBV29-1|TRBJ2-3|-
TGCAGCGGGGAACAGGGAACAGATACGCAGTATTTT
CSGEQGTDTQYF
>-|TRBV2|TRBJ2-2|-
TGTGCCAGCAACCGGGTCTTGAGAGCCTCGACCGGGGAGCTGTTTTTT
CASNRVLRASTGELFF
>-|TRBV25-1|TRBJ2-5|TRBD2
TGTGCCAGCAGTGACCGGGAGACTAGCGGGGTTCAAGAGACCCAGTACTTC
CASSDRETSGVQETQYF
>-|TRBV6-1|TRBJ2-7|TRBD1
TGTGCCACCATCCGGGACAGGGATTACGAGCAGTACTTC
CATIRDRDYEQYF
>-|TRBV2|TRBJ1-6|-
TGTGCCAGCAGTGAATCGGGGTCACCCCTCCACTTT
CASSESGSPLHF
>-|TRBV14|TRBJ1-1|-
TGTGCCAGCAGCCAACGTACCAGCGGGGGGAACACTGAAGCTTTCTTT
CASSQRTSGGNTEAFF
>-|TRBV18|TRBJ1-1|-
TGTGCCAGCTCATCGGACGGAGGCGGGACTGAAGCTTTCTTT
CASSSDGGGTEAFF
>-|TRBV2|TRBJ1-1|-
TGTGCCAGTAGAGACAGGAGGAACACTGAAGCTTTCTTT
CASRDRRNTEAFF
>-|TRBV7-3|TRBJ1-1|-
TGTGCCAGCAGCTTAAATCGGAACACTGAAGCTTTCTTT
CASSLNRNTEAFF
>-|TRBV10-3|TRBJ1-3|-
TGTGCCATCATAGAGGACTCTGGAAACACCATATATTTT
CAIIEDSGNTIYF
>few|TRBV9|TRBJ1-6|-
TGTGCCAGCAGCGCCCGCCCGGACGGGGGATGGAATTCACCCCTCCACTTT
CASSARPDGGWNSPLHF
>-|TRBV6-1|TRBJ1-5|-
TGTGCCAGCAGTGAAGGTATACAGATCCCCTATAGCAATCAGCCCCAGCATTTT
CASSEGIQIPYSNQPQHF
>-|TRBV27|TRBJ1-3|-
TGTGCCAGCAGTTTTCATGGGGCAGGGGGAAACACCATATATTTT
CASSFHGAGGNTIYF
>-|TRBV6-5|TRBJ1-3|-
TGTGCCAGCAGCGTTGGAAACACCATATATTTT
CASSVGNTIYF